A selection of T cell receptor beta chains follows, all from one sample in a study of shared clonotypes between healthy human individuals. Some clones are missing from TCRdb's copy, which holds only in-frame ones; the method was immunoSEQ multiplex PCR. The data hold some 2,500,000 clones, with 80% to 95% observed a single time. The sequencing input was naive CD4+ T cells from PBMCs. The receptors were gathered from a man aged 18 to 29 in good health. Some clones in this sample may be carry-over from other donors' samples. CDR3s leave out the opening cysteine and the closing phenylalanine or tryptophan. A D gene is named only where the DNA matches it firmly. Expanded clones get a size class; other rows say once, few or many, or leave the size out.

d_gene | v_gene | abundance | CDR3aa
- | TRBV25-1 | - | ASSSGRAQETQY
TRBD2 | TRBV7-2 | - | ASSPRTRPSHNEQF
- | TRBV5-5 | - | ASTLRANNQPQH
- | TRBV7-2 | - | ASSTSTHEQY
- | TRBV5-1 | - | ASSLSAGPQETQY
- | TRBV5-8 | - | ASSVGYPGADTQY
TRBD2 | TRBV7-2 | - | ASSLLVTSGRSDTQY
TRBD2 | TRBV6-5 | - | ASSSLAGGPGNEQF
TRBD2 | TRBV6-5 | - | ASRAGGDYEQY
TRBD2 | TRBV9 | - | ASSGSLRGRDGTGELF
TRBD2 | TRBV27 | - | ASSLNRGLAGGPALETQY
TRBD1 | TRBV11-3 | - | ASSSDRAMAQY
- | TRBV5-4 | - | ASSFQAGVSGELF
- | TRBV30 | - | AWGQETQY
TRBD1 | TRBV28 | - | ASSQPRAGGWTDTEAF
- | TRBV7-9 | - | ASSPTRRQETQY
TRBD2 | TRBV6-1 | - | ATDGLERAYEQY
TRBD2 | TRBV18 | - | ASSIGLAGGLTEQF
- | TRBV11-2 | - | ASSLSLSTEAF
TRBD1 | TRBV7-9 | - | ASSIGRTGGKETQY
- | TRBV29-1 | - | SGRPGPNEQF
- | TRBV27 | - | ASSLSMILQETQY
- | TRBV5-1 | - | ASSLGLSSYNEQF
- | TRBV7-9 | - | ASSFSGTYEQY
- | TRBV6-5 | once | ASSYQESYGYT
TRBD2 | TRBV9 | - | ASSGGLARHNEQF
- | TRBV25-1 | - | ASPILVSQETQY
TRBD1 | TRBV7-3 | - | ASSWDRAETQY
TRBD2 | TRBV30 | - | AWSVSRTSGTPQLRSTDTQY
TRBD1 | TRBV4-3 | - | ASSYSGQASTDTQY
TRBD1 | TRBV19 | - | ASSTGQGGSYEQY
TRBD1 | TRBV5-5 | - | ASSLAGGTPQH
- | TRBV7-9 | - | ASSLAGGRSPLH
- | TRBV10-3 | - | AISEHISGAQETQY
- | TRBV27 | once | ASSFRLYTDTQY
- | TRBV5-1 | - | ASSSQGGETQY
- | TRBV7-9 | - | ASSLVPATEAF
TRBD2 | TRBV15 | - | ATSRDSGSGDEQF
- | TRBV28 | - | ASSSPPGPYGYT
- | TRBV7-2 | - | ASSFEVGVDQPQH
- | TRBV10-3 | few | AISESGQPQH
TRBD1 | TRBV5-1 | once | ASSTTGVNTEAF
TRBD1 | TRBV18 | - | ASSPGQGAGNEQF
- | TRBV19 | - | ASRSGGLSNTEAF
- | TRBV6-1 | few | ASSEAFRLYGYT
TRBD1 | TRBV6-6 | - | ASSSGTALGEQY
TRBD1 | TRBV7-3 | - | ASSLDRGLGYT
- | TRBV28 | - | ASSPGAGNTIY
TRBD1 | TRBV25-1 | - | ASSDPLTGGKGYT
- | TRBV28 | - | ASSLKGQPQH
- | TRBV28 | - | AIDIGLPNTEAF
- | TRBV7-3 | - | ASRVRSGVDEQF
TRBD1 | TRBV30 | - | AWKTTGGNEQY